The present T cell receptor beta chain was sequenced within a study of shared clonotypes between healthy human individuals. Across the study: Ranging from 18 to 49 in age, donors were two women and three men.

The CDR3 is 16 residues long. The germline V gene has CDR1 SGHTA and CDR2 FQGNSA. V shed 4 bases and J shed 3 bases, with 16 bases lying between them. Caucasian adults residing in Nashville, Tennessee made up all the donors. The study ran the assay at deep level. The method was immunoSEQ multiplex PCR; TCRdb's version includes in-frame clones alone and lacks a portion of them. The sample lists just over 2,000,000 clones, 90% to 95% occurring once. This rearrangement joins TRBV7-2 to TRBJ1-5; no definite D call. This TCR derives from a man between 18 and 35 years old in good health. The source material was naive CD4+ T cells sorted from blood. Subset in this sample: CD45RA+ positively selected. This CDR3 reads CASSWARTALNQPQHF. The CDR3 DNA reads TGTGCCAGCAGCTGGGCGCGAACGGCGCTCAATCAGCCCCAGCATTTT.